Below, 16 T cell receptor beta chains from the same sample are listed, as sequenced in a study of vaccination and CD4 T cells after COVID-19. Sequenced with the Oncomine TCR Beta short-read assay was DNA taken from cultured CD4+ T cells. TCRdb analysed the PCR reads with MiXCR anew, one entry per CDR3 protein. The data hold some 20,000 distinct CDR3 sequences, with approximately 45% observed a single time. Their antigens are not known. Treatment defined: roughly ten-day PBMC culture with coronavirus spike peptide pools or control peptides (ViraFEST assay). The starting material was CD4+ T cells from blood, cultured in vitro, obtained after SARS-CoV-2 vaccination. The receptors originated from a human donor who had recovered from COVID-19.

This clonotype was detected only once. This chain links TRBV7-3 with TRBJ2-3; the D gene could be TRBD1 or TRBD2 (5 bases each). The V gene lost 5 bases and the J gene lost 4 bases, with 13 bases spanning the gap. The germline CDR1 and CDR2 sequences are SGHTA and FQGTGA. The CDR3 runs to 14 residues. The CDR3 sequence: CASSPIGTADTQYF. The CDR3 DNA reads as TGTGCCAGCAGCCCCATTGGGACCGCAGATACGCAGTATTTT.

This clonotype was detected once. This chain joins TRBV28 and TRBJ2-2; TRBD1 might be the D (6 bases). The CDR3 is 14 residues long. Germline assignment: CDR1 MDHEN and CDR2 SYDVKM. Trimming stripped 6 bases from V and 4 bases from J, with 12 bases between. Written as DNA, the CDR3 is TGTGCCAGCAGCTACATAGGGGGCACCGGGGAGCTGTTTTTT. The encoded protein is CASSYIGGTGELFF.

The chain combines TRBV5-4 with TRBJ2-6; D might be TRBD1 (5 bases). Between the trimmed V and J ends, which lost 4 bases and 3 bases, there was a span of 14 bases. CDR1 is SGHNT, CDR2 YYREEE, per germline (reference sequence). This CDR3 is 16 amino acids long. CDR3: CASSQVGRVGANVLTF. CDR3 sequence (DNA): TGTGCCAGCAGCCAAGTTGGCAGGGTTGGGGCCAACGTCCTGACTTTC.

The sample holds a few counts of this clonotype. The chain joins TRBV20-1 to TRBJ2-5; D gene ambiguous. Germline lookup yields CDR1 DFQATT and CDR2 SNEGSKA (reference sequence). V was cut by 2 bases and J by 2 bases, with 15 bases left in between. The length of the CDR3 is 15 residues. The DNA of the CDR3 is TGCAGTGCTAGAATCCGAAGTCTCCCACAAGAGACCCAGTACTTC. This codes for CSARIRSLPQETQYF.

The CDR3 loop is CASRGSPYQPQHF. The CDR3 bases are TGTGCCAGCAGGGGGTCCCCCTATCAGCCCCAGCATTTT. The V and J genes are TRBV12-3 or TRBV12-4 and TRBJ1-5; D gene unclear. V gave up 6 bases and J gave up 5 bases, with 11 bases separating them. The CDR3 is 13 amino acids.

The chain employs TRBV11-3 and TRBJ1-1, with a weak D call TRBD1 (5 bases). The length of the CDR3 is 11 residues. Trimming pared 2 bases from V and 8 bases from J, leaving 6 bases between. CDR1 and CDR2 from the germline V gene are SGHNT and YENEEA. CDR3 in DNA: TGTGCCAGCAGCTTATCAGGGGAAGCTTTCTTT. Its translation: CASSLSGEAFF. The full variable domain, its missing parts supplied by reference TRBV11-3 and TRBJ1-1, is EAGVVQSPRYKIIEKKQPVAFWCNPISGHNTLYWYLQNLGQGPELLIRYENEEAVDDSQLPKDRFSAERLKGVDSTLKIQPAELGDSAVYLCASSLSGEAFFGQGTRLTVV.

This clonotype was seen a handful of times. The rearrangement joins TRBV27 to TRBJ1-1; 10 bases agree with TRBD1. Germline trimming cut 2 bases from V and 0 bases from J; bases unmatched to any gene: 3. Germline V lookup: CDR1 MNHEY, CDR2 SMNVEV (reference sequence). There are 16 residues in the CDR3. The CDR3 protein is CASSLVDRGLNTEAFF. The CDR3 coding sequence is TGTGCCAGCAGTTTAGTGGACAGGGGGTTGAACACTGAAGCTTTCTTT.

A word on this clonotype: A much bigger clone sits one base away, suggesting this may be a read error. This sequence joins TRBV20-1 and TRBJ1-1; no reliable D call. V was pared by 2 bases and J by 1 base, with 8 bases between. This CDR3 has 13 amino acids. From germline, CDR1 is DFQATT and CDR2 SNEGSKA (reference sequence). Here the CDR3 reads CSARRSGNTEAFF. The CDR3 bases are TGCAGTGCTAGAAGGTCAGGGAACACTGAAGCTTTCTTT.

In nucleotides, the CDR3 is TGTGCCAGCAGAACAGGGGGCACCGGGGAGCTGTTTTTT. Its protein is CASRTGGTGELFF. The chain joins TRBV6-4 to TRBJ2-2; 8 bases align to TRBD1. V dropped 6 bases and J dropped 4; count of bases not matched to a gene: 1. Per the germline V gene, CDR1 is MRHNA and CDR2 is SNTAGT. CDR3 size: 13 residues.

The V and J genes are TRBV6-5 and TRBJ2-3, with TRBD1 identical over 8 bases. Germline V gene sequence: CDR1 MNHEY, CDR2 SVGAGI. The length of the CDR3 is 16 residues. With 2 bases clipped from V and 1 base from J, the junction kept 5 bases outside the gene matches. The CDR3 region has the DNA TGTGCCAGCAGTTACCGGACAGGGTCAGGCACAGATACGCAGTATTTT. Translating gives CASSYRTGSGTDTQYF.

This CDR3 is CASSKAGLPRADTQYF. In nucleotides, the CDR3 is TGTGCCAGCAGCAAAGCGGGACTCCCTCGCGCGGATACGCAGTATTTT. The chain carries TRBV21-1 and TRBJ2-3; the table's D call, TRBD2, was not checked against the DNA. TRBV21-1 is an annotated pseudogene. CDR3 length equals 16 residues.

The chain has TRBV11-3 and TRBJ2-7, with TRBD1 identical over 9 bases. V was clipped by 5 bases and J by 3 bases; unmatched bases: 5. The CDR3 contains 14 residues. Germline CDR1 SGHNT, CDR2 YENEEA. CDR3 sequence reads: CASSRPGQGYEQYF. CDR3 DNA: TGTGCCAGCAGCCGCCCGGGACAGGGCTACGAGCAGTACTTC.

The chain carries TRBV11-3 and TRBJ2-7, with D hard to call. The CDR3 totals 12 residues. Germline lookup yields CDR1 SGHNT and CDR2 YENEEA. The V end was cut by 1 base, the J end by 7 bases, with 8 bases between. CDR3 residues: CASSLAGREQYF. DNA for the CDR3: TGTGCCAGCAGCTTAGCTGGTCGGGAGCAGTACTTC.

The rearrangement joins TRBV20-1 to TRBJ2-5, with 10 bases identical to TRBD2. The V and J ends lost 6 bases and 5 bases, in that order; junction bases with no gene match: 12. The CDR3 is 15 residues long. Per germline, CDR1 DFQATT and CDR2 SNEGSKA (reference sequence). The CDR3 bases are TGCAGTGCCGCCACTAGCGGGGATTTCTGGGAGACCCAGTACTTC. Its translation: CSAATSGDFWETQYF.

The chain combines TRBV20-1 with TRBJ2-1; 12 nucleotides agree with TRBD1. CDR3 length equals 15 residues. The V segment lost 3 bases and the J segment 8 bases; nucleotides outside the gene matches: 8. Germline lookup yields CDR1 DFQATT and CDR2 SNEGSKA (reference sequence). The CDR3 loop is CSASRGQGAIDEQFF. The CDR3 bases are TGCAGTGCTAGTCGGGGACAGGGGGCAATCGATGAGCAGTTCTTC.

In its sample, this clonotype was seen a few times. V usage is TRBV10-3 and J usage is TRBJ1-5; tentative D call: TRBD1 (6 bases). V was pared by 6 bases and J by 4 bases, with 13 bases between. The CDR3 loop spans 14 amino acids. CDR1 is ENHRY and CDR2 is SYGVKD in the germline V gene. CDR3 nucleotides: TGTGCCATCAGGGACAGCGCAGATAATCAGCCCCAGCATTTT. Translated, it gives CAIRDSADNQPQHF.